The 5 T cell receptor beta chains listed next were all sequenced from one sample in a study of blood T cell repertoires in COVID-19. Profiling relied on immunoSEQ multiplex PCR, and the TCRdb table lists in-frame clones only, not all of them. The sample has 95,000 to 150,000 clones, around two thirds seen once. Sequencing was done on a sample of peripheral blood. These receptors were collected from a woman in her seventies with acute or convalescent COVID-19.

V and J are TRBV5-1 and TRBJ1-5; D not certain. Germline lookup yields CDR1 SGHRS and CDR2 YFSETQ. The CDR3 spans 13 residues. The ends were cut back, 4 bases at V and 5 bases at J, with 10 bases in the middle. The CDR3 sequence is CASSLFSDQPQHF. For the CDR3, the DNA is TGCGCCAGCAGCCTGTTCTCTGATCAGCCCCAGCATTTT.

The sample holds a few counts of this clone. The chain recombines TRBV6-2 or TRBV6-3 with TRBJ2-6; TRBD1 matches 7 bases. V shed 0 bases, J shed 0 bases, and the junction held 14 bases outside the gene matches. Germline V lookup: CDR1 MNHEY, CDR2 SVGEGT. This CDR3 has 21 residues. Here the CDR3 reads CASSYSKMVTGTFSGANVLTF. The CDR3, as DNA: TGTGCCAGCAGTTACTCGAAAATGGTGACAGGGACCTTCTCTGGGGCCAACGTCCTGACTTTC.

This rearrangement joins TRBV11-2 to TRBJ2-7, with 7 bases aligning to TRBD1. CDR1 and CDR2 from the germline V gene are SGHAT and FQNNGV. The CDR3 spans 13 residues. After removal of 3 bases from V and 2 bases from J, the junction contained 1 base not matched to a gene. The CDR3, as DNA: TGTGCCAGCAGCTTGGGACAGACCTACGAGCAGTACTTC. Protein product: CASSLGQTYEQYF. The whole variable domain, remainder taken from reference TRBV11-2 and TRBJ2-7, is EAGVAQSPRYKIIEKRQSVAFWCNPISGHATLYWYQQILGQGPKLLIQFQNNGVVDDSQLPKDRFSAERLKGVDSTLKIQPAKLEDSAVYLCASSLGQTYEQYFGPGTRLTVT.

In nucleotides, the CDR3 is TGTGCCAGCAGCGTACGGACAGGGAACTACAATGAGCAGTTCTTC. Amino acid sequence: CASSVRTGNYNEQFF. This rearrangement joins TRBV9 to TRBJ2-1; 8 bases match TRBD1. Germline trimming cut 1 base from V and 3 bases from J; bases unmatched to any gene: 3. Germline V gene lookup returns CDR1 SGDLS and CDR2 YYNGEE. The CDR3 contains 15 residues.

This clone has a single count. The J gene is TRBJ1-6, the V gene TRBV5-1; 7 positions match TRBD1. The trim removed 4 bases at V and 10 bases at J, leaving 8 bases unmatched. CDR3 length: 14 residues. Germline V lookup: CDR1 SGHRS, CDR2 YFSETQ. CDR3 loop: CASSENRGRSPLHF. The CDR3 DNA is TGCGCCAGCAGCGAGAACAGGGGACGATCACCCCTCCACTTT.